The following is a T cell receptor beta chain sequence with its context. Only a few counts were recorded for this clone. Its antigen is currently not known. Base qualities are not provided; no much larger clone lies one nucleotide away. Taken from the germline V gene, the CDR1 and CDR2 loops are MNHEY and SVGAGI. Between the V and J ends, shortened by 5 bases and 3 bases respectively, the junction contains 17 bases. The CDR3 sequence holds 15 residues, the cysteine and phenylalanine included. Left in the record is the CDR3 DNA by itself, 45 bases read in frame from the first base. These data are taken from a study of cytomegalovirus exposure and HLA in healthy donors (dated by TCRdb to about 2017). For the study in its entirety: A later analysis indicated that the 120 or so validation repertoires were generated on the platform also employed for the 700 or so repertoires of the first cohort. To predict cytomegalovirus infection status, the study combined high-throughput TCR immunosequencing, statistical association of individual TCRs with disease status, and machine learning. The study aimed to test whether signatures of past pathogen exposure could be identified by cataloging public T cell receptors. Along with the roughly 700-subject first cohort, a separate validation cohort of over a hundred different subjects was used. What the work shows at the level of the full study, not this receptor alone: A total of 164 TCR beta chains were listed by the study as associated with cytomegalovirus. Most TCR sequences were seen in very few donors, while some public TCRs were found in many individuals. A later analysis lacked HLA typing for the validation cohort, so it scored co-occurrence in that cohort across all 120 repertoires. According to the authors, the approach could potentially be generalized to other disease states and immunological phenotypes. In vitro tests confirmed that a few of the cytomegalovirus-associated TCR beta chains recognize cytomegalovirus antigens. The classifier was reported to diagnose cytomegalovirus status with high specificity and sensitivity in both the original cohort and the validation cohort. Subsequent analysis determined that TCRs grouped into clusters in the first cohort also showed a tendency toward co-occurrence across the roughly 110 validation repertoires, and 85% to 95% of cluster scores exceeded 0.

The donors were included in the validation cohort of over a hundred subjects, a group kept apart from the roughly 670-subject first cohort. Library generation was performed with the immunoSEQ multiplex PCR assay. Turning to the authors' computational methods: A statistical classification framework was built for diagnosing cytomegalovirus status from the catalog of TCR beta chain sequences. This is the immuneACCESS table as TCRdb keeps it, with only in-frame sequences that have V and J called. A part of the clones is gone; compared with another copy, unresolved V genes explain less than half, and the rest is unexplained. From that table come the V and J calls and clone size; the DNA was used to work out D and trimming. A total of more than 55,000 clones appear in this sample, 89% of them only once. The ten top clones hold about 16% of the sample.

The rearrangement combines TRBV6-5 with TRBJ2-7; the D region possibly corresponds to TRBD2 (6 bases align). The sample taken for sequencing was PBMCs. The sequence was collected from a woman aged 18-30 years in good health and CMV-seronegative. The CDR3 has the sequence CASSPVGGLVYEQYF. The base sequence is TGTGCCAGCAGTCCCGTCGGGGGACTCGTCTACGAGCAGTACTTC.